This T cell receptor beta chain came from a study of Graves' ophthalmopathy and Graves' hyperthyroidism. Other autoimmune diseases, uncontrolled infections, pregnancy and lactation each led to patient exclusion. Diagnoses were established from clinical symptoms, serum thyroxine, TRAb, thyroid ultrasound and orbital computed tomography. Findings and limits, study-wide: Most thyroid-expanded clonotypes exceeding 0.001 frequency were also found in blood. With a specificity of 72.22% and a sensitivity of about 71%, the model predicted ophthalmopathy progression.

Investigators amplified TCR beta CDR3 regions from RNA transcripts. First-round RT-PCR employed HTBI primers, with a second-round multiplex PCR after it. MiXCR was run by TCRdb on the multiplex PCR reads, yielding one entry per CDR3 protein. Among roughly 160,000 distinct CDR3 sequences listed, over 35% were seen once. V lost 8 bases, J lost 5 bases, and 16 bases lay in between. This CDR3 is built from 13 residues. In the case of this clonotype: Antigen specificity is unknown.

Sequences were obtained from peripheral blood. V gene TRBV12-3 or TRBV12-4 combines with J gene TRBJ2-7; either TRBD1 or TRBD2 may fit D (5 bases each). The TCR was taken from a woman in her thirties or forties with Graves' ophthalmopathy. In nucleotides, the CDR3 is TGTGCCAGCTTGACGACTGGGGACCACGAGCAGTACTTC. Its protein product is CASLTTGDHEQYF.